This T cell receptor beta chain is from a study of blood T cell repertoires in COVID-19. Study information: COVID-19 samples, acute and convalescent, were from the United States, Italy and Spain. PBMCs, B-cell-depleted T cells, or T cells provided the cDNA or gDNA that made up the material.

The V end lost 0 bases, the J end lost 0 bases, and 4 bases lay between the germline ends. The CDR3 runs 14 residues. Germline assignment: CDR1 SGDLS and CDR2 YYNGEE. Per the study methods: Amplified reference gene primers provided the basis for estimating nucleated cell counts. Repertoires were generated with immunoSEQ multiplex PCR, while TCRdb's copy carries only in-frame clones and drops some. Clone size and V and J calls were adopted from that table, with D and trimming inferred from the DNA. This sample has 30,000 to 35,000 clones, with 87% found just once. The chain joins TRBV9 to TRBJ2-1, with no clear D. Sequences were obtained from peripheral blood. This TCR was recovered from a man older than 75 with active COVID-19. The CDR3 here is CASSVVSSYNEQFF. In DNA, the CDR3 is TGTGCCAGCAGCGTAGTGAGCTCCTACAATGAGCAGTTCTTC.